The 27 T cell receptor beta chains below come from one sample, sequenced in a study of T cells in Graves' hyperthyroidism and ophthalmopathy (dated by TCRdb to between 2019 and 2020). Library preparation employed multiplex PCR. TCRdb names Illumina HiSeq 2000 as the instrument used. The TCR beta CDR3 regions were amplified from the RNA transcripts. A first-round RT-PCR of the TCR CDR3 used the HTBI primer set with the Qiagen OneStep RT-PCR kit. TCRdb reprocessing: public reads trimmed at Q25 with fastp, clones called with MiXCR, in-frame beta chains kept. A single entry per CDR3 protein holds the most common genes and DNA from its merged rows. The sample table lists about 360,000 distinct CDR3 sequences, 13% of them with a count of one. The biggest ten clones account for around a tenth of the sample. The sequenced material came from blood. The receptors here all came from a woman aged 18-29 years with Graves' hyperthyroidism.

This clonotype was counted between two and nine times. The rearrangement links TRBV6-1 to TRBJ2-7; D assignment may be TRBD1 or TRBD2 (5 bases each). There are 14 residues in the CDR3. Trimming stripped 10 bases from V and 1 base from J, with 17 bases between. Germline V gives CDR1 MNHNS, CDR2 SASEGT. CDR3 loop: CATVPRGRSYEQYF. In nucleotides, the CDR3 is TGTGCCACCGTCCCTCGGGGCAGATCCTACGAGCAGTACTTC.

This clonotype appeared a few times. This chain uses TRBV20-1 with TRBJ1-5; D gene uncertain. Germline V gene data show CDR1 as DFQATT and CDR2 as SNEGSKA (reference sequence). This CDR3 has 12 residues. Trimming removed 5 bases at V and 6 bases at J, with 11 bases between. CDR3 residues: CSALRRTQPQHF. For the CDR3, the DNA is TGCAGTGCTCTCAGGCGGACTCAGCCCCAGCATTTT.

This clonotype was seen ten or more times. The V and J genes are TRBV27 and TRBJ1-1, with 7 bases fitting TRBD1. The CDR3 consists of 15 residues. The germline V gene has CDR1 MNHEY and CDR2 SMNVEV (reference sequence). The V and J ends lost 6 bases and 0 bases, in that order; junction bases with no gene match: 7. Here the CDR3 reads CASRSTGWVNTEAFF. The CDR3 DNA is TGTGCCAGCAGATCGACAGGGTGGGTGAACACTGAAGCTTTCTTT.

This clonotype was seen at least ten times. The chain has TRBV6-1 and TRBJ2-3, with 10 bases fitting TRBD1. This CDR3 is built from 17 residues. The germline gives CDR1 MNHNS, CDR2 SASEGT. J lost 1 base, V lost 10 bases, and 14 bases had no gene match. The CDR3 sequence is CAIQPRQGASGTDTQYF. CDR3 DNA sequence: TGTGCCATCCAGCCACGACAGGGGGCCTCTGGCACAGATACGCAGTATTTT.

This clonotype was observed many times. The rearrangement links TRBV3-1 to TRBJ2-1; a possible D gene is TRBD2 (6 bases). V lost 7 bases and J 5 bases, leaving 15 bases between the germline ends. The CDR3 runs to 14 residues. CDR1 and CDR2 from the germline V gene are LGHDT and YNNKEL (reference sequence). This CDR3 is CASTKAGGNNEQFF. CDR3 in DNA: TGTGCCAGCACTAAAGCAGGAGGGAACAATGAGCAGTTCTTC.

V usage is TRBV6-5 and J usage is TRBJ2-3; D may be TRBD1 (5 bases). Per the germline V gene, CDR1 is MNHEY and CDR2 is SVGAGI. The CDR3 covers 16 residues. The V end was cut by 0 bases, the J end by 5 bases, with 15 bases between. Here the CDR3 DNA reads TGTGCCAGCAGTTACTCGGGCAGGGTTGGTGGAGATACGCAGTATTTT. It codes for CASSYSGRVGGDTQYF.

This clonotype has ten or more counts. The J gene is TRBJ1-5, the V gene TRBV5-5, with D possibly TRBD1 on 5 matching bases. The CDR3 is made up of 16 amino acids. V was pared by 0 bases and J by 9 bases, with 19 bases between. The germline V gene encodes CDR1 SGHKS and CDR2 YYEKEE (reference sequence). CDR3 bases: TGTGCCAGCAGCTTGGCCCAAACAGGTGCCTCCTCGCCCCAGCATTTT. Its translation: CASSLAQTGASSPQHF.

The genes are TRBV6-1 and TRBJ2-1; 13 nucleotides match TRBD2. The V segment lost 7 bases and the J segment 9 bases; nucleotides outside the gene matches: 9. The CDR3 spans 15 residues. Germline values: CDR1 MNHNS, CDR2 SASEGT. The CDR3 loop reads CASTGTSGAGGEQFF. The CDR3 nucleotides read TGTGCCAGCACCGGGACTAGCGGGGCTGGGGGTGAGCAGTTCTTC.

This clonotype was picked up many times. The J gene is TRBJ1-2, the V gene TRBV2, with a weak D call TRBD1 (6 bases). Germline CDR1 reads SNHLY; CDR2 reads FYNNEI. CDR3 length equals 14 residues. Trimming removed 6 bases at V and 3 bases at J, with 14 bases between. DNA for the CDR3: TGTGCCAGCAGGGCCACTAGGACAGACTATGGCTACACCTTC. This translates into CASRATRTDYGYTF. Drawing the rest from reference TRBV2 and TRBJ1-2, the complete variable domain is EPEVTQTPSHQVTQMGQEVILRCVPISNHLYFYWYRQILGQKVEFLVSFYNNEISEKSEIFDDQFSVERPDGSNFTLKIRSTKLEDSAMYFCASRATRTDYGYTFGSGTRLTVV.

This clonotype was picked up a small number of times. V usage is TRBV7-9 and J usage is TRBJ2-7; D uncertain. This CDR3 is 12 amino acids long. Germline V lookup: CDR1 SEHNR, CDR2 FQNEAQ (reference sequence). Trimming removed 1 base from V and 5 bases from J, with 6 bases in between. The CDR3 loop reads CASSLVADEQYF. The CDR3 DNA sequence: TGTGCCAGCAGCTTAGTTGCGGACGAGCAGTACTTC.

This clonotype was seen ten or more times. The chain employs TRBV6-2 or TRBV6-3 and TRBJ2-1; D is possibly TRBD2 (6 bases). CDR1 is MNHEY, CDR2 SVGEGT, per germline. Trimming removed 4 bases at V and 4 bases at J, with 8 bases between. The CDR3 runs 13 residues. CDR3 region: CASSSSEYNEQFF. Written as DNA, the CDR3 is TGTGCCAGCAGTTCTAGCGAGTACAATGAGCAGTTCTTC.

This clonotype was picked up many times. The chain is built from TRBV7-9 and TRBJ2-5; no definite D call. The V end lost 2 bases, the J end lost 0 bases, and 4 bases lay between the germline ends. The CDR3 extends over 13 amino acids. CDR1 is SEHNR and CDR2 is FQNEAQ in the germline V gene (reference sequence). The CDR3 DNA reads as TGTGCCAGCAGCTTAAGCCACCAAGAGACCCAGTACTTC. It is translated as CASSLSHQETQYF.

Notes on this clonotype: A much larger clone differs from this one at a single base, so this may be a read error. CDR3 sequence: CTSREAGGTYEQYF. The CDR3, as DNA: TGTACCAGCAGAGAAGCGGGAGGTACGTACGAGCAGTACTTC. The V call is TRBV6-1, the J call TRBJ2-7; TRBD2 aligns across 9 bases. This CDR3 is 14 amino acids long. CDR1 and CDR2 (germline): MNHNS, SASEGT.

Many counts were recorded for this clonotype. The CDR3 sequence: CASSPGVDFTDTQYF. The DNA for the CDR3 is TGTGCCAGCAGCCCGGGAGTGGATTTCACAGATACGCAGTATTTT. The V gene is TRBV14, the J gene TRBJ2-3; a weak D match, TRBD2 (6 bases). The V and J ends lost 4 bases and 2 bases respectively, with 13 bases between them. The germline CDR1 and CDR2 sequences are SGHDN and FVKESK. The CDR3 consists of 15 residues.

This clonotype has only a few counts. The rearrangement joins TRBV5-1 to TRBJ2-2, with TRBD2 matching 14 bases. Germline trimming cut 7 bases from V and 0 bases from J; bases unmatched to any gene: 11. The CDR3 is made up of 19 amino acids. The germline V gene encodes CDR1 SGHRS and CDR2 YFSETQ. The CDR3 region has the DNA TGCGCCAGCCGGTGGCTGTGGACTAGCGGGAGGACGAACACCGGGGAGCTGTTTTTT. This encodes CASRWLWTSGRTNTGELFF.

This clonotype has a count of ten or more. The V gene is TRBV28, the J gene TRBJ1-6; D may be TRBD1 (5 bases). Deletions cut 7 bases from V and 8 bases from J, with 9 bases between. There are 12 residues in the CDR3. In germline, CDR1 is MDHEN, CDR2 SYDVKM. The CDR3 here is CASKQEDSPLHF. The CDR3 region has the DNA TGTGCCAGCAAACAGGAGGATTCACCCCTCCACTTT.

In this sample, this clonotype turned up many times. V gene TRBV28 combines with J gene TRBJ1-4; D perhaps matches TRBD1 (5 bases). This CDR3 is 14 amino acids long. CDR1 is MDHEN, CDR2 SYDVKM, per germline. Deletions cut 3 bases from V and 7 bases from J, with 12 bases between. The CDR3 nucleotides are TGTGCCAGCAGTTTGGCGGGGGAGGCTGAAAAACTGTTTTTT. This codes for CASSLAGEAEKLFF. The full variable domain, completed using reference TRBV28 and TRBJ1-4, is DVKVTQSSRYLVKRTGEKVFLECVQDMDHENMFWYRQDPGLGLRLIYFSYDVKMKEKGDIPEGYSVSREKKERFSLILESASTNQTSMYLCASSLAGEAEKLFFGSGTQLSVL.

This clonotype was found many times. This CDR3 reads CASSSAQGMTGELFF. CDR3 nucleotide sequence: TGTGCCAGCAGCTCAGCCCAGGGGATGACCGGGGAGCTGTTTTTT. The chain joins TRBV2 to TRBJ2-2; D is perhaps TRBD1 (6 bases). The CDR3 has 15 residues. Germline CDR1 reads SNHLY; CDR2 reads FYNNEI. Trimming pared 6 bases from V and 5 bases from J, leaving 16 bases between. The full variable domain, completed using reference TRBV2 and TRBJ2-2, is EPEVTQTPSHQVTQMGQEVILRCVPISNHLYFYWYRQILGQKVEFLVSFYNNEISEKSEIFDDQFSVERPDGSNFTLKIRSTKLEDSAMYFCASSSAQGMTGELFFGEGSRLTVL.

Ten or more counts support this clonotype. V and J are TRBV12-3 or TRBV12-4 and TRBJ2-3; TRBD1 aligns across 9 bases. V lost 6 bases, J lost 4 bases, and 8 bases stayed unmatched. There are 15 residues in the CDR3. The CDR3 bases are TGTGCCAGCAGAGTCGGACAGGGGCCGGCAGATACGCAGTATTTT. It specifies CASRVGQGPADTQYF.

In its sample, this clonotype was seen many times. The chain has TRBV11-2 and TRBJ2-2; weak D call: TRBD1 (6 bases). Per germline, CDR1 SGHAT and CDR2 FQNNGV. Trimming removed 5 bases from V and 4 bases from J, with 14 bases in between. The CDR3 sequence is 15 residues long. This CDR3 is CASSALQGPTGELFF. The CDR3 nucleotides are TGTGCCAGCAGCGCGTTACAGGGTCCCACCGGGGAGCTGTTTTTT.

Turning to this clonotype: A much more abundant neighbour one base away suggests this may be a read error. The CDR3 DNA is TGCGCCAGCAGCACGGGACTAGCAGTTAATGGGAATGAGCAGTTCTTC. Translated, it gives CASSTGLAVNGNEQFF. The chain joins TRBV5-1 to TRBJ2-1; 9 bases fit TRBD2. CDR1 and CDR2 (germline): SGHRS, YFSETQ. The V and J ends lost 4 bases and 7 bases, in that order; junction bases with no gene match: 12. The CDR3 spans 16 residues.

This chain joins TRBV19 and TRBJ1-3, with 7 bases identical to TRBD1. V gave up 7 bases and J gave up 2 bases; unmatched junction bases: 5. The CDR3 length is 14 residues. CDR1 LNHDA and CDR2 SQIVND come from the germline V gene (reference sequence). CDR3 residues: CASTSTGPGNTIYF. In nucleotides, the CDR3 is TGTGCCAGTACTTCGACAGGGCCTGGAAACACCATATATTTT.

This chain joins TRBV20-1 and TRBJ1-2, with TRBD1 matching 10 bases. J was trimmed by 8 bases and V by 0 bases; bases with no gene match: 12. Germline V gives CDR1 DFQATT, CDR2 SNEGSKA (reference sequence). The CDR3 has 16 amino acids. CDR3 nucleotides: TGCAGTGCTAGAGAAGCCGGGACAGGGGTGGTTGAGGGCTACACCTTC. This sequence encodes CSAREAGTGVVEGYTF.

This clonotype showed up many times. The V and J genes are TRBV18 and TRBJ1-5, with 7 bases that match TRBD1. The CDR3 is made up of 15 amino acids. V trimming: 3 bases; J trimming: 0 bases; junction bases outside the gene matches: 2. The germline gives CDR1 KGHSH, CDR2 LQKENI. Written as DNA, the CDR3 is TGTGCCAGCTCACCCTCAGGGGGTAGCAATCAGCCCCAGCATTTT. This encodes CASSPSGGSNQPQHF.

This clonotype was found many times. The chain links TRBV14 to TRBJ1-1; D ambiguous. Between the trimmed V and J ends, which lost 0 bases and 6 bases, there was a span of 20 bases. Germline V gives CDR1 SGHDN, CDR2 FVKESK. The CDR3 is 17 residues long. This CDR3 is CASSQDGGVCCAAEAFF. CDR3 in DNA: TGTGCCAGCAGCCAAGATGGTGGGGTATGTTGCGCGGCTGAAGCTTTCTTT. Looking up the rest from reference TRBV14 and TRBJ1-1 gives the full variable domain: EAGVTQFPSHSVIEKGQTVTLRCDPISGHDNLYWYRRVMGKEIKFLLHFVKESKQDESGMPNNRFLAERTGGTYSTLKVQPAELEDSGVYFCASSQDGGVCCAAEAFFGQGTRLTVV.

The rearrangement joins TRBV15 to TRBJ1-5; D is possibly TRBD1 (6 bases). Germline CDR1 reads LNHNV; CDR2 reads YYDKDF (reference sequence). The CDR3 covers 17 residues. Between the trimmed V and J ends, which lost 1 base and 0 bases, there was a span of 13 bases. The CDR3 spells CATSRARQANSNQPQHF. In DNA, the CDR3 is TGTGCCACCAGCAGAGCCCGACAGGCGAATAGCAATCAGCCCCAGCATTTT.

The chain couples TRBV7-9 to TRBJ1-1; 11 bases map to TRBD1. Germline-derived CDR1 and CDR2 are SEHNR and FQNEAQ (reference sequence). Trimming at V came to 4 bases and at J to 6 bases, leaving 10 bases not matched to a gene. The CDR3 loop spans 16 amino acids. The CDR3 bases are TGTGCCAGCAGCTCGGACTGGACAGGGGGCTACTCTGAAGCTTTCTTT. Its translation: CASSSDWTGGYSEAFF. The full variable domain, with the rest looked up from reference TRBV7-9 and TRBJ1-1, is DTGVSQNPRHKITKRGQNVTFRCDPISEHNRLYWYRQTLGQGPEFLTYFQNEAQLEKSRLLSDRFSAERPKGSFSTLEIQRTEQGDSAMYLCASSSDWTGGYSEAFFGQGTRLTVV.